One sample yielded the 2 T cell receptor beta chains listed below, sequenced in a study of shared clonotypes between healthy human individuals (dated by TCRdb to about 2020). Receptor amplification or capture employed the immunoSEQ multiplex PCR assay. TCRdb's version of the immuneACCESS table is confined to in-frame rearrangements and falls short of the full clone set. An unresolved V gene accounts for under half of the shortfall where checked; the remainder is of unknown origin. The sample table contains roughly 1 million clones; only one count was recorded for approximately 68% of them. About 1.5% of the sample comes from the top ten. Input material: memory CD4+ T cells sorted from blood. The cell subset or site label of this sample denotes: CD45RA-negative fraction. The source of these receptors is a man between 18 and 35 years old in good health.

This clone came up a few times. Other nucleotide sequences in the sample specify the same CDR3. The rearrangement joins TRBV7-9 to TRBJ1-2; the match to TRBD1 covers 10 bases. CDR1 is SEHNR and CDR2 is FQNEAQ in the germline V gene (reference sequence). Trimming cost V 1 base and J 2 bases; bases outside gene matches: 1. The CDR3 covers 15 residues. The CDR3 is CASSLGQGANYGYTF. The CDR3 DNA follows: TGTGCCAGCAGCTTAGGACAGGGGGCAAACTATGGCTACACCTTC.

The rearrangement links TRBV30 to TRBJ2-5; 9 bases are shared with TRBD1. The trim removed 3 bases at V and 5 bases at J, leaving 16 bases unmatched. The CDR3 is 17 amino acids. Germline V gene data show CDR1 as GTSNPN and CDR2 as SVGIG (reference sequence). The CDR3: CAWRTKTGTGSFETQYF. The CDR3 nucleotides read TGTGCCTGGAGGACAAAAACCGGGACAGGGTCTTTCGAGACCCAGTACTTC.